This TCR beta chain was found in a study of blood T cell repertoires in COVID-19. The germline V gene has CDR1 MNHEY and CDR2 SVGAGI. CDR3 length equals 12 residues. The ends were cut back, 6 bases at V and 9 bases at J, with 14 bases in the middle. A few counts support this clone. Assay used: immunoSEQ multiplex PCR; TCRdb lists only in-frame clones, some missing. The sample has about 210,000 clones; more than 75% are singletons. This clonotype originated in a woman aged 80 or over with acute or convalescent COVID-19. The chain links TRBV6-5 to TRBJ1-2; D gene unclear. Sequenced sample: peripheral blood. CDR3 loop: CASSTDPLSYTF. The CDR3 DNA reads TGTGCCAGCAGCACAGACCCCCTTAGCTACACCTTC.